The 5 T cell receptor beta chains below come from one sample, sequenced in a study of T cell responses to AZD1222 COVID-19 vaccine. The method was immunoSEQ multiplex PCR; TCRdb's version includes in-frame clones alone and lacks a portion of them. There are roughly 190,000 clones in the sample; 80% to 95% occur only once, and approximately 1.6% lies in the top ten. Sequenced here: peripheral blood, sampled 28 days after the second AZD1222 dose. The receptor source for this set is an adult who received the AZD1222 COVID-19 vaccine.

The chain combines TRBV27 with TRBJ2-7, with unresolved D. The V and J ends lost 7 bases and 3 bases respectively, with 22 bases between them. CDR3 length: 16 amino acids. Germline V gene lookup returns CDR1 MNHEY and CDR2 SMNVEV (reference sequence). CDR3 sequence (DNA): TGTGCCAGCACCCCTCTGCACGTAGCTAGTTTCTACGAGCAGTACTTC. This translates into CASTPLHVASFYEQYF.

CDR3 amino acids: CASSEPLYEQYF. CDR3 sequence (DNA): TGTGCCAGCAGTGAACCTCTTTACGAGCAGTACTTC. This sequence joins TRBV6-1 and TRBJ2-7, with D unresolved. V was cut by 2 bases and J by 4 bases, with 6 bases left in between. The CDR3 totals 12 residues. Germline CDR1 is MNHNS and CDR2 is SASEGT.

CDR3 residues: CASSLGGGPVTQYF. CDR3 nucleotide sequence: TGTGCCAGCAGCTTAGGCGGGGGCCCAGTGACCCAGTACTTC. This chain joins TRBV11-1 and TRBJ2-5; TRBD2 might be the D (7 bases). The CDR3 is made up of 14 amino acids. V was pared by 1 base and J by 7 bases, with 13 bases between. CDR1 is SGHAT and CDR2 is FQDESV in the germline V gene (reference sequence).

This sequence joins TRBV5-1 and TRBJ1-4; TRBD1 aligns across 7 bases. The V gene end was trimmed by 3 bases and the J gene end by 4 bases; junction bases not matched to a gene: 6. CDR1 is SGHRS, CDR2 YFSETQ, per germline. This CDR3 contains 15 residues. For the CDR3, the DNA is TGCGCCAGCAGCTACATGGGACAGATTAATGAAAAACTGTTTTTT. It encodes CASSYMGQINEKLFF.

V usage is TRBV2 and J usage is TRBJ2-1, with 13 bases that match TRBD2. The CDR3 runs 18 residues. Germline CDR1 reads SNHLY; CDR2 reads FYNNEI. The trim removed 1 base at V and 9 bases at J, leaving 12 bases unmatched. This chain's CDR3 is CASSEGRLAGGLGGEQFF. The DNA for the CDR3 is TGTGCCAGCAGTGAAGGGAGACTAGCGGGAGGATTAGGGGGTGAGCAGTTCTTC.